Reported below is one TCR beta chain. This sample was included in a study of T cells in Graves' hyperthyroidism and ophthalmopathy. Germline-derived CDR1 and CDR2 are LNHNV and YYDKDF (reference sequence). The V end lost 1 base, the J end lost 6 bases, and 21 bases lay between the germline ends. The CDR3 is 18 residues long. Amplification of TCR beta CDR3 regions was performed using RNA transcripts as template. Using the HTBI primer set, a first-round RT-PCR was run on the TCR CDR3. TCRdb re-derived calls from the multiplex PCR reads in MiXCR, one entry per CDR3 protein. This table holds around 340,000 distinct CDR3 sequences, 15% to 20% found once.

Sequencing used blood. This chain uses TRBV15 with TRBJ1-4; D is possibly TRBD1 (5 bases). This clonotype originated in a man aged 25 to 40 with Graves' hyperthyroidism. The CDR3 reads CATSRGDEGAVGDEKLFF. In nucleotides, the CDR3 is TGTGCCACCAGCAGAGGGGACGAAGGGGCTGTAGGGGATGAAAAACTGTTTTTT. Full variable domain (missing parts from reference TRBV15 and TRBJ1-4): DAMVIQNPRYQVTQFGKPVTLSCSQTLNHNVMYWYQQKSSQAPKLLFHYYDKDFNNEADTPDNFQSRRPNTSFCFLDIRSPGLGDTAMYLCATSRGDEGAVGDEKLFFGSGTQLSVL.